The 9 T cell receptor beta chains reported below all come from one sample, sequenced in a study of siplizumab effects on memory and regulatory T cells. Using immunoSEQ multiplex PCR, the repertoire was profiled, and TCRdb retains in-frame clones only, with some absent. The sample lists approximately 68,000 clones; more than 80% were seen once. The sample comprised CD8+ T cells sorted from blood. These receptors all stem from a human donor in good health.

CDR3 loop: CASSPGTGKKPQHF. The DNA for the CDR3 is TGTGCCAGTAGTCCCGGGACAGGGAAGAAGCCCCAGCATTTT. This chain links TRBV19 with TRBJ1-5, with 9 bases matching TRBD1. The germline gives CDR1 LNHDA, CDR2 SQIVND (reference sequence). Unmatched junction bases numbered 7, after V lost 5 bases and J lost 8 bases. The CDR3 spans 14 residues.

In this sample, this clone turned up once. The genes are TRBV19 and TRBJ2-1; 9 bases are a match to TRBD2. CDR1 and CDR2 (germline): LNHDA, SQIVND (reference sequence). V was clipped by 5 bases and J by 9 bases; unmatched bases: 11. The CDR3 extends over 15 amino acids. The CDR3 DNA sequence: TGTGCCAGTAGTGTTAGCGGGAGTGTAATTAGTGAGCAGTTCTTC. Protein sequence: CASSVSGSVISEQFF.

The chain is built from TRBV30 and TRBJ2-3; tentative D call: TRBD2 (5 bases). Germline-derived CDR1 and CDR2 are GTSNPN and SVGIG (reference sequence). V lost 4 bases, J lost 0 bases, and 11 bases lay in between. The CDR3 totals 14 residues. DNA of the CDR3: TGTGCCTGGACGTTAGCGAGCAGCACAGATACGCAGTATTTT. Its translation is CAWTLASSTDTQYF. Complete variable domain (other parts from reference TRBV30 and TRBJ2-3): SQTIHQWPATLVQPVGSPLSLECTVEGTSNPNLYWYRQAAGRGLQLLFYSVGIGQISSEVPQNLSASRPQDRQFILSSKKLLLSDSGFYLCAWTLASSTDTQYFGPGTRLTVL.

The chain joins TRBV6-1 to TRBJ2-7; no clear D. V lost 9 bases to trimming and J lost 4 bases, with 7 bases between them. The CDR3 has 10 amino acids. Germline CDR1 MNHNS, CDR2 SASEGT. The CDR3 nucleotides are TGTGCCAGTAGGAATTACGAGCAGTACTTC. Protein: CASRNYEQYF.

The J gene is TRBJ2-3, the V gene TRBV19; D gene ambiguous. CDR1 and CDR2 (germline): LNHDA, SQIVND (reference sequence). V was shortened by 3 bases and J by 0 bases, with 13 bases between the two germline ends. There are 16 residues in the CDR3. CDR3 loop: CASSITVGSSTDTQYF. The CDR3 DNA reads as TGTGCCAGTAGTATTACAGTGGGTAGTAGCACAGATACGCAGTATTTT.

The gene calls are TRBV7-9 and TRBJ1-5; 9 nucleotides match TRBD1. The CDR3 covers 19 residues. With 5 bases clipped from V and 0 bases from J, the junction kept 14 bases outside the gene matches. Germline lookup yields CDR1 SEHNR and CDR2 FQNEAQ (reference sequence). CDR3 in amino acids: CASSKTGQGVPYSNQPQHF. Written as DNA, the CDR3 is TGTGCCAGCAGCAAAACGGGACAGGGAGTCCCATATAGCAATCAGCCCCAGCATTTT.

V is TRBV27 and J is TRBJ2-2, with D perhaps matching TRBD2 (5 bases). The V gene's germline CDR1 is MNHEY and CDR2 SMNVEV (reference sequence). V was shortened by 0 bases and J by 5 bases, with 16 bases between the two germline ends. The CDR3 loop spans 17 amino acids. CDR3 amino acids: CASSLSEGLAGTGELFF. CDR3 DNA sequence: TGTGCCAGCAGTTTATCGGAAGGGCTAGCAGGAACCGGGGAGCTGTTTTTT.

The chain is built from TRBV5-1 and TRBJ2-1; 11 bases map to TRBD2. Germline lookup yields CDR1 SGHRS and CDR2 YFSETQ. The CDR3 runs 17 residues. With V trimmed by 3 bases and J by 8 bases, 13 bases remained unmatched. The CDR3 DNA reads TGCGCCAGCAGCTCCCCTACGATAGCGGGGGGGCCGGATGAGCAGTTCTTC. Protein product: CASSSPTIAGGPDEQFF. Full variable domain (rest looked up from reference TRBV5-1 and TRBJ2-1): KAGVTQTPRYLIKTRGQQVTLSCSPISGHRSVSWYQQTPGQGLQFLFEYFSETQRNKGNFPGRFSGRQFSNSRSEMNVSTLELGDSALYLCASSSPTIAGGPDEQFFGPGTRLTVL.

The chain recombines TRBV7-9 with TRBJ2-7; D is undetermined. The germline CDR1 and CDR2 sequences are SEHNR and FQNEAQ (reference sequence). Trimming shortened V by 3 bases and J by 3 bases, and 9 bases separated the two germline ends. The CDR3 has 13 amino acids. CDR3 residues: CASSFPYSYEQYF. The CDR3 DNA is TGTGCCAGCAGCTTTCCTTACAGCTACGAGCAGTACTTC. Complete variable domain (other parts from reference TRBV7-9 and TRBJ2-7): DTGVSQNPRHKITKRGQNVTFRCDPISEHNRLYWYRQTLGQGPEFLTYFQNEAQLEKSRLLSDRFSAERPKGSFSTLEIQRTEQGDSAMYLCASSFPYSYEQYFGPGTRLTVT.